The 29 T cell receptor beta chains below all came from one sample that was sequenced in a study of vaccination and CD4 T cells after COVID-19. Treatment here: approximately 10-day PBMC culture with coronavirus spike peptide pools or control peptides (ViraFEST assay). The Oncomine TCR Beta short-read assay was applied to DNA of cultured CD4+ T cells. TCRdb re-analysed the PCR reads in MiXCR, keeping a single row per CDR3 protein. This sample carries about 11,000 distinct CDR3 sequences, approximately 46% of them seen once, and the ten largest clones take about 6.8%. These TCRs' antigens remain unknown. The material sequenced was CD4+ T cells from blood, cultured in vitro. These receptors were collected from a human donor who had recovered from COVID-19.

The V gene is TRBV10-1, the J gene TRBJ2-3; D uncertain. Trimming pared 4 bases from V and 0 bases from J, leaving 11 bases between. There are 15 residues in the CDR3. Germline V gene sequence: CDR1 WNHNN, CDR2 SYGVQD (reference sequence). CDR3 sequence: CASSGHRSSTDTQYF. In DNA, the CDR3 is TGCGCCAGCAGTGGGCACAGAAGCAGCACAGATACGCAGTATTTT.

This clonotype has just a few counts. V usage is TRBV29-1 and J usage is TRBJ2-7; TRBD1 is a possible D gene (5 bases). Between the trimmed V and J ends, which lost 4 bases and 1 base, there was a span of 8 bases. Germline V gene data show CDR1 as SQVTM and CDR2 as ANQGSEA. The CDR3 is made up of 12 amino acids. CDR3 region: CSVVQGSYEQYF. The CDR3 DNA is TGCAGCGTTGTTCAGGGATCCTACGAGCAGTACTTC.

The CDR3 DNA reads TGTGCCAGCAGCCAAGTATCCCTAGTGGGGAGGGCCGGGGAGCTGTTTTTT. Protein product: CASSQVSLVGRAGELFF. This chain uses TRBV4-2 with TRBJ2-2; 7 bases map to TRBD2. Germline V gene sequence: CDR1 LGHNA, CDR2 YNFKEQ. The CDR3 has 17 amino acids. The ends lost 1 base at V and 6 bases at J; junction bases unmatched: 11.

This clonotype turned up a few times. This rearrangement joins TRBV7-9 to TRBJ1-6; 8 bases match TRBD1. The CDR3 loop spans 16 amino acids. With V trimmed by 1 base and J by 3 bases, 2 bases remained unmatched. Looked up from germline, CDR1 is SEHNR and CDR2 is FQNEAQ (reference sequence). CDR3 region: CASSLGQGFYNSPLHF. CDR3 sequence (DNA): TGTGCCAGCAGCTTAGGACAGGGGTTCTATAATTCACCCCTCCACTTT. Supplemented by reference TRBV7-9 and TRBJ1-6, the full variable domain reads DTGVSQNPRHKITKRGQNVTFRCDPISEHNRLYWYRQTLGQGPEFLTYFQNEAQLEKSRLLSDRFSAERPKGSFSTLEIQRTEQGDSAMYLCASSLGQGFYNSPLHFGNGTRLTVT.

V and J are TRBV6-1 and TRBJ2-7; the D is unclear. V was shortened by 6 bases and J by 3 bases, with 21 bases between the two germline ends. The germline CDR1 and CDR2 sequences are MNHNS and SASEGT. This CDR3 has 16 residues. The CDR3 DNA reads TGTGCCAGCAGCATCCTGGCTTCCCATTTGGGCTACGAGCAGTACTTC. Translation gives CASSILASHLGYEQYF.

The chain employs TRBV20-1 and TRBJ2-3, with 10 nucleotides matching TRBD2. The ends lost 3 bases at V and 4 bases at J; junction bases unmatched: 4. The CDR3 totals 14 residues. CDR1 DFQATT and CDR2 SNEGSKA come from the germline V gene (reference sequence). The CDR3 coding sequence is TGCAGTGCTAGGTTCAGCGGGGGGGCAGATACGCAGTATTTT. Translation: CSARFSGGADTQYF.

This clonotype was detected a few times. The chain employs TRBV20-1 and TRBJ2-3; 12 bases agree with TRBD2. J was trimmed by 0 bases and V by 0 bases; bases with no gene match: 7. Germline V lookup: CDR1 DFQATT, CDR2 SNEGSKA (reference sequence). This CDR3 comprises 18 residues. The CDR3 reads CSARERTSGVSSTDTQYF. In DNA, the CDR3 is TGCAGTGCTAGAGAACGGACTAGCGGGGTCTCAAGCACAGATACGCAGTATTTT.

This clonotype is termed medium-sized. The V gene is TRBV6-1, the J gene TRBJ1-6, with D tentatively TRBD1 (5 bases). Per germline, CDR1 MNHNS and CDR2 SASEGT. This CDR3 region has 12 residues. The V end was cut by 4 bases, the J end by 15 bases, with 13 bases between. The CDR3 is CASSAGPRNLHF. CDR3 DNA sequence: TGTGCCAGCAGTGCGGGACCCCGAAACCTCCACTTT.

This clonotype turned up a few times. DNA for the CDR3: TGTGCCAGCAGCACCCGGGACAGGGGTAACTCACCCCTCCACTTT. Its protein is CASSTRDRGNSPLHF. The chain joins TRBV7-2 to TRBJ1-6; 10 bases are shared with TRBD1. Germline CDR1 SGHTA, CDR2 FQGNSA. The CDR3 is made up of 15 amino acids. Trimming at V came to 5 bases and at J to 10 bases, leaving 8 bases not matched to a gene.

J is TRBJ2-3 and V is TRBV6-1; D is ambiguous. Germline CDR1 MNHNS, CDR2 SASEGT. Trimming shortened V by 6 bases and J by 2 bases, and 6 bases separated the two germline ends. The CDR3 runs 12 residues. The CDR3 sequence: CASRSSTDTQYF. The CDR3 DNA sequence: TGTGCCAGCAGGAGTTCCACAGATACGCAGTATTTT.

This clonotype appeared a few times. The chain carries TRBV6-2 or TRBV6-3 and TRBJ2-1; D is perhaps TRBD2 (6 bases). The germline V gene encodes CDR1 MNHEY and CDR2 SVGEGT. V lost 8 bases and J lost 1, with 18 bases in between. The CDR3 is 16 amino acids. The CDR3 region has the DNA TGTGCCAGCCTGAACTCCGGGGGTCCTTCCTACAATGAGCAGTTCTTC. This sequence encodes CASLNSGGPSYNEQFF.

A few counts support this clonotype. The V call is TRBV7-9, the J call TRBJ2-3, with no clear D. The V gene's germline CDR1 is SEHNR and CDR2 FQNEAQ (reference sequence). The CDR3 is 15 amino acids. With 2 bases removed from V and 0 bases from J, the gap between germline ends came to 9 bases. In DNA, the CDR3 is TGTGCCAGCAGCTTACGTGGCAGTAGCACAGATACGCAGTATTTT. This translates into CASSLRGSSTDTQYF.

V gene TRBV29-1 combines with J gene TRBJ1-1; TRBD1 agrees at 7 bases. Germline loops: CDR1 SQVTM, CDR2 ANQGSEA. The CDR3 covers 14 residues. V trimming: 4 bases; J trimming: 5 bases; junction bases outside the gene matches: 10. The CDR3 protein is CSVVRGGAGTEAFF. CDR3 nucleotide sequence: TGCAGCGTTGTTCGAGGGGGCGCGGGAACTGAAGCTTTCTTT.

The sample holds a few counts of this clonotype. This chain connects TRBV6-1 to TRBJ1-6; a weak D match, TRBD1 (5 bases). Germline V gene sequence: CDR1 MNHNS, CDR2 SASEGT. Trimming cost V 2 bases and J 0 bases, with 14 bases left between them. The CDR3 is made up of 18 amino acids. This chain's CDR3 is CASSETVRAHSYNSPLHF. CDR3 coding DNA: TGTGCCAGCAGTGAAACTGTCAGGGCCCACTCCTATAATTCACCCCTCCACTTT.

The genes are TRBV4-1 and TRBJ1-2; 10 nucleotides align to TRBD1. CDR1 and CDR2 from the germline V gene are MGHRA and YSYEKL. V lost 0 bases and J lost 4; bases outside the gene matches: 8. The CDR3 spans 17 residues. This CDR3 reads CASSQDPGTGVTYGYTF. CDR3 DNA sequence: TGCGCCAGCAGCCAAGATCCCGGGACAGGGGTTACCTATGGCTACACCTTC.

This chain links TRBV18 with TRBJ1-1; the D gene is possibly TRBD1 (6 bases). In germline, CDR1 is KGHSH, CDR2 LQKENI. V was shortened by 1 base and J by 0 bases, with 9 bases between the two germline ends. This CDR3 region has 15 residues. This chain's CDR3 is CASSPRQEMNTEAFF. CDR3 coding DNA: TGTGCCAGCTCACCACGACAGGAGATGAACACTGAAGCTTTCTTT.

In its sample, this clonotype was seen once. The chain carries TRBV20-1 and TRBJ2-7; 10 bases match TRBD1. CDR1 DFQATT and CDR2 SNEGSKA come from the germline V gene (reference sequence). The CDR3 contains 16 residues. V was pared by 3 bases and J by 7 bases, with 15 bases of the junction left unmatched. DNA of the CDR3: TGCAGTGCTAGTCCGACAGGGGGCTTTGTGTGGGGAGAGCAGTACTTC. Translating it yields CSASPTGGFVWGEQYF.

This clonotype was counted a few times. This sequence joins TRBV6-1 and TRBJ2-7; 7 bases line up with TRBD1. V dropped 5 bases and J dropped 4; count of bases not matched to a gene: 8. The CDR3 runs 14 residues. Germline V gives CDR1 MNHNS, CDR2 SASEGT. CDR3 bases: TGTGCCAGCAGTCCCCGACAGGGTACTTACGAGCAGTACTTC. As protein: CASSPRQGTYEQYF.

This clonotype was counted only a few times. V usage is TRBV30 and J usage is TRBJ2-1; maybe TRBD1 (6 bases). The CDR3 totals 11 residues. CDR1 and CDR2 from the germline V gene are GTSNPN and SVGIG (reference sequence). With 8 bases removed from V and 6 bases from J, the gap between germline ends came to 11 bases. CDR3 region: CARGQFNEQFF. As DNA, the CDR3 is TGTGCCAGAGGACAGTTCAATGAGCAGTTCTTC.

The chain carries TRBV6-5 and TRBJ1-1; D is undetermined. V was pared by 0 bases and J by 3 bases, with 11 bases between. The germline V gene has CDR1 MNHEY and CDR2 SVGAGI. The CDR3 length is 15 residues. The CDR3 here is CASSYSSRVYTEAFF. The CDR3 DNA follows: TGTGCCAGCAGTTACTCGAGTAGGGTGTACACTGAAGCTTTCTTT.

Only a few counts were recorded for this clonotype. For the CDR3, the DNA is TGTGCCGTCCGAGGTAGCGCGGGGTACAATGAGCAGTTCTTC. This sequence encodes CAVRGSAGYNEQFF. The chain couples TRBV6-1 to TRBJ2-1; weak D call: TRBD2 (6 bases). Germline CDR1 is MNHNS and CDR2 is SASEGT. V shed 11 bases and J shed 4 bases, with 18 bases lying between them. This CDR3 has 14 amino acids.

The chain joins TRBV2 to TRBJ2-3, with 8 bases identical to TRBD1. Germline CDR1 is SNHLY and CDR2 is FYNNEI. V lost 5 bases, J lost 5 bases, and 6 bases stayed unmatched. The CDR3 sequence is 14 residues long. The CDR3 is CASSFTGTGDTQYF. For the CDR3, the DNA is TGTGCCAGCAGTTTTACCGGGACAGGAGATACGCAGTATTTT.

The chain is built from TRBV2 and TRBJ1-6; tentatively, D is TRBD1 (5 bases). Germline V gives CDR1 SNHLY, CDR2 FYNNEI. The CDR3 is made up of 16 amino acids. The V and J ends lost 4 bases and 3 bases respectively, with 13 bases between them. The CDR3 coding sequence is TGTGCCAGCAGTGCCTATGGGACTGGCTATAATTCACCCCTCCACTTT. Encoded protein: CASSAYGTGYNSPLHF.

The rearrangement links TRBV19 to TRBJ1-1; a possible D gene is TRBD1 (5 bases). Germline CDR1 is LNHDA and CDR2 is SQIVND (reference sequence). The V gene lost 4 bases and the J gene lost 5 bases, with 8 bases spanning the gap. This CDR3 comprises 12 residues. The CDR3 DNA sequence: TGTGCCAGTAGTACAGGGTTGACTGAAGCTTTCTTT. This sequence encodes CASSTGLTEAFF.

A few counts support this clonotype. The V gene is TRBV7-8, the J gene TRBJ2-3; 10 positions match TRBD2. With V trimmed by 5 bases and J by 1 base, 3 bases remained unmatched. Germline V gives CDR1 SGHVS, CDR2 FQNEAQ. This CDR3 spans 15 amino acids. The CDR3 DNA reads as TGTGCCAGCAGCGTCGGACTAGCGGGCACAGATACGCAGTATTTT. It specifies CASSVGLAGTDTQYF.

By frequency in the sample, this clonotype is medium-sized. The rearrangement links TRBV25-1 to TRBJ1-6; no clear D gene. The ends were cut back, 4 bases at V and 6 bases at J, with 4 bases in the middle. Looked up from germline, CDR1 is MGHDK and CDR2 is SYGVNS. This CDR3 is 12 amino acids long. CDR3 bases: TGTGCCAGCAGTGCCCCTAATTCACCCCTCCACTTT. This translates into CASSAPNSPLHF. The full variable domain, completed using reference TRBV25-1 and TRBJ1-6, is EADIYQTPRYLVIGTGKKITLECSQTMGHDKMYWYQQDPGMELHLIHYSYGVNSTEKGDLSSESTVSRIRTEHFPLTLESARPSHTSQYLCASSAPNSPLHFGNGTRLTVT.

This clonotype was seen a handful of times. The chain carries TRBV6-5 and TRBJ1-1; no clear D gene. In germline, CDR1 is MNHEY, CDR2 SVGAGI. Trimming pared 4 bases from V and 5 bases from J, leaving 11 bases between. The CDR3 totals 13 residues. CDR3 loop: CASSFQAGTEAFF. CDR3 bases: TGTGCCAGCAGTTTTCAAGCCGGTACTGAAGCTTTCTTT.

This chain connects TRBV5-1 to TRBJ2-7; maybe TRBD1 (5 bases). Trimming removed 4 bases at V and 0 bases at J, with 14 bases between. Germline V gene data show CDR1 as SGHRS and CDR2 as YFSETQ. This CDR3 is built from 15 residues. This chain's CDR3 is CASSTTGLYSYEQYF. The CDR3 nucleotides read TGCGCCAGCAGCACTACAGGTCTTTACTCCTACGAGCAGTACTTC.

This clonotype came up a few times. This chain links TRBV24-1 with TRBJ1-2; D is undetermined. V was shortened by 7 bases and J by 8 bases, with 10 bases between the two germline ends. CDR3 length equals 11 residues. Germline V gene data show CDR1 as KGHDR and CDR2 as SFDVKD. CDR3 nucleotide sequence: TGTGCCACCAGCGATGGAGGCGGCTACACCTTC. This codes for CATSDGGGYTF.